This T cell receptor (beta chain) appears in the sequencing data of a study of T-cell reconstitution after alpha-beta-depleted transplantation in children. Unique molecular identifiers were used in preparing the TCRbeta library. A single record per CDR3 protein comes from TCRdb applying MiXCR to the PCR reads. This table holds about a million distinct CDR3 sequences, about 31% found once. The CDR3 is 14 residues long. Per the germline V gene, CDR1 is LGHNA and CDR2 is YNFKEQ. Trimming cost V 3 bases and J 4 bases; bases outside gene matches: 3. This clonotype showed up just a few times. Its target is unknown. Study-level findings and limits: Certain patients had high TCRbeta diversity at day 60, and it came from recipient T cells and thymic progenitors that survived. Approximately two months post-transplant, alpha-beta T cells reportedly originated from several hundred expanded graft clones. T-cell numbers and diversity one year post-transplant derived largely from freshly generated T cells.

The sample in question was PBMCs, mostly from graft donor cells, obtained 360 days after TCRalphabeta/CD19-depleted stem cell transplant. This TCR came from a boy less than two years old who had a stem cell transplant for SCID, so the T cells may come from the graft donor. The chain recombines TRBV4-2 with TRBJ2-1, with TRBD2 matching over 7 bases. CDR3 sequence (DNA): TGTGCCAGCAGCCATAGCGGGCAGTACAATGAGCAGTTCTTC. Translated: CASSHSGQYNEQFF.